These T cell receptor beta chains were read from a single sample in a study of T-cell reconstitution after alpha-beta-depleted transplantation in children. TCRdb re-derived calls from the PCR reads in MiXCR, one entry per CDR3 protein. The table has approximately 390,000 distinct CDR3 sequences, roughly 11% seen once. The sample here was PBMCs from the stem cell graft donor, taken from the stem cell graft. Receptor source: a human donor who donated a stem cell graft to a child with acute myeloid leukemia. Both conserved end residues are trimmed from each CDR3. Clone size is stated in some rows and not others, as once, few, many or a class when expanded.

>15|NA|TRBJ2-1|TRBV20-1
SAREHEPGTRIFEQF
>14|few|TRBJ2-1|TRBV3-1
ASSQAGTGVYNEQF
>10|few|TRBJ1-5|TRBV20-1
SAKRGNQPQH
>15|NA|TRBJ2-1|TRBV4-2
ASSQELALAGGNEQF
>12|NA|TRBJ2-5|TRBV20-1
SATTGTGLETQY
>11|NA|TRBJ1-1|TRBV9
ASSVDVGTEAF
>12|NA|TRBJ2-2|TRBV7-2
ASSSGLLTGELF
>15|NA|TRBJ2-1|TRBV4-1
ASSHGQGPGAYNEQF
>15|NA|TRBJ2-3|TRBV28
ASSCPVHDFDRDTQY
>12|many|TRBJ2-1|TRBV29-1
SVLTGSSYNEQF
>13|NA|TRBJ2-5|TRBV3-1
ASCKPGTSGGPGY
>14|NA|TRBJ2-1|TRBV12-3/TRBV12-4
ASSLRSRREGDEQF
>11|few|TRBJ2-7|TRBV7-9
ASSLAGGVEQY
>12|NA|TRBJ1-1|TRBV7-2
ASSFQGSDTEAF
>13|many|TRBJ2-7|TRBV7-9
ASSGPGTETYEQY
>13|NA|TRBJ2-2|TRBV5-5
ASSLAQVGTGELF
>14|few|TRBJ2-6|TRBV5-1
ASMYFDQAGANVLT
>15|few|TRBJ2-1|TRBV7-9
ASSPPWTGSSYNEQF
>11|NA|TRBJ1-1|TRBV20-1
SANKQGGAEAF
>15|few|TRBJ2-3|TRBV6-2/TRBV6-3
ASSYGGLAGVADTQY
>15|many|TRBJ2-1|TRBV4-2
ASSPVRAGSSYNEQF
>12|few|TRBJ1-2|TRBV2
ASSEDSGTVGYT
>13|NA|TRBJ1-1|TRBV6-5
ASSYHSGANTEAF
>11|many|TRBJ2-1|TRBV6-5
ASSLTGGNEQF
>10|few|TRBJ1-2|TRBV29-1
SVEDLETYPT
>10|few|TRBJ2-1|TRBV29-1
SVLQVASEQF
>13|NA|TRBJ2-2|TRBV10-1
ASSENGQETGELF
>10|NA|TRBJ1-2|TRBV20-1
SADRDSYGYT
>14|many|TRBJ2-3|TRBV5-1
ASSRLAGGITDTQY
>11|NA|TRBJ2-1|TRBV12-3/TRBV12-4
ASSFRDAVEQF
>14|many|TRBJ2-1|TRBV24-1
ATSADRESSYNEQF
>12|many|TRBJ2-3|TRBV7-2
ASSLLAVLDTQY
>12|many|TRBJ2-7|TRBV7-8
ASSLSPSRYEQY
>12|NA|TRBJ1-6|TRBV5-1
ASSPTGQDSPLH
>12|few|TRBJ2-3|TRBV6-5
ASSYQDPTDTQY
>13|NA|TRBJ2-5|TRBV2
ASSVSGGFQETQY
>9|NA|TRBJ2-7|TRBV29-1
SVRGGGEQY
>11|NA|TRBJ2-1|TRBV20-1
SASSLGYNEQF
>14|many|TRBJ2-3|TRBV12-3/TRBV12-4
ASSLGTGGFTDTQY
>12|few|TRBJ2-7|TRBV5-1
ASSGGPSIDEQY
>12|few|TRBJ2-5|TRBV15
ATSKRQGGETQY
>14|many|TRBJ1-4|TRBV9
ASSPRRTGWYEKLF
>11|NA|TRBJ1-2|TRBV20-1
SARDVLRYGYT
>14|many|TRBJ2-5|TRBV20-1
SASPIGTGAPETQY
>12|NA|TRBJ2-7|TRBV7-2
ASSLGREIYEQY
>11|NA|TRBJ2-5|TRBV4-2
ASSQSLGETQY
>14|few|TRBJ2-5|TRBV11-3
ASSLVAIGVRETQY
>12|NA|TRBJ1-1|TRBV10-3
AISRQFMNTEAF
>13|NA|TRBJ2-3|TRBV12-3/TRBV12-4
ASSLMAGTADTQY
>13|NA|TRBJ2-5|TRBV12-3/TRBV12-4
ASSPPGRGRETQY
>14|NA|TRBJ2-7|TRBV6-2/TRBV6-3
ASSYGGLAVFYQQY
>13|NA|TRBJ2-2|TRBV19
ASSESGPSTGELF
>13|few|TRBJ1-1|TRBV20-1
SARDEGGGDTEAF
>12|NA|TRBJ1-3|TRBV12-3/TRBV12-4
ASTGPEGGNTIY
>11|many|TRBJ2-5|TRBV20-1
SARTGLRETQY